The rows below give T cell receptor beta chains drawn from one sample of a study of T cell responses to AZD1222 COVID-19 vaccine. Only in-frame clones appear in the TCRdb table, and some are missing; sequencing was by immunoSEQ multiplex PCR. The data contain some 60,000 clones, about 79% of them seen just once; the ten biggest clones take up 15% to 20%. Sequencing used peripheral blood, obtained on day 0 of AZD1222 vaccination. These receptors came from an adult in good health. The CDR3 runs from the conserved cysteine through the conserved F or W. D genes are given only for firm matches. A clone size is listed for some rows: how often the clone was seen (once, few, many), or a class if it is expanded.

j_call clone_size d_call v_call cdr3_aa cdr3_nt
TRBJ2-3 once TRBD2 TRBV6-1 CASSVAGGPPDTQYF TGTGCCAGCAGTGTAGCGGGAGGGCCCCCAGATACGCAGTATTTT
TRBJ2-7 few TRBD1 TRBV7-2 CASSFGTGDYEQYF TGTGCCAGCAGCTTCGGGACAGGGGATTACGAGCAGTACTTC
TRBJ2-7 NA NA TRBV12-5 CASGLPSYEQYF TGTGCTAGTGGTTTGCCTTCCTACGAGCAGTACTTC
TRBJ2-5 NA NA TRBV15 CATSRVERETQYF TGTGCCACCAGCAGAGTTGAGCGAGAGACCCAGTACTTC
TRBJ1-4 NA TRBD1 TRBV6-1 CASSDRGTGSNEKLFF TGTGCCAGCAGTGACCGTGGGACAGGGAGTAATGAAAAACTGTTTTTT
TRBJ1-5 NA NA TRBV27 CASSDRRGNQPQHF TGTGCCAGCAGTGATAGAAGAGGCAATCAGCCCCAGCATTTT
TRBJ2-1 NA NA TRBV12-3/TRBV12-4 CASSWAGIEQFF TGTGCCAGCAGTTGGGCGGGAATTGAGCAGTTCTTC
TRBJ1-2 NA NA TRBV2 CASSDLGIGYTF TGTGCCAGCAGTGATTTGGGAATCGGCTACACCTTC
TRBJ1-4 NA NA TRBV5-6 CASSFRQTNEKLFF TGTGCCAGCAGTTTTAGACAGACTAATGAAAAACTGTTTTTT
TRBJ1-2 NA NA TRBV12-3/TRBV12-4 CASSLAGPNGYTF TGTGCCAGCAGTTTAGCGGGGCCGAATGGCTACACCTTC
TRBJ2-6 NA TRBD1 TRBV7-9 CASSPLGTGASGANVLTF TGTGCCAGCAGCCCCCTGGGGACAGGAGCGTCTGGGGCCAACGTCCTGACTTTC
TRBJ2-4 NA NA TRBV7-2 CASSLMIGDKNIQYF TGTGCCAGCAGCTTAATGATAGGGGACAAAAACATTCAGTACTTC
TRBJ1-1 NA NA TRBV18 CASSPTDTEAFF TGTGCCAGCTCACCAACGGACACTGAAGCTTTCTTT
TRBJ1-4 NA NA TRBV27 CASSLQPFDEKLFF TGTGCCAGCAGTTTACAACCTTTTGATGAAAAACTGTTTTTT
TRBJ2-1 NA TRBD2 TRBV7-3 CASSPRRAGGGNEQFF TGTGCCAGCAGCCCGCGGAGAGCGGGAGGCGGGAATGAGCAGTTCTTC
TRBJ2-2 NA NA TRBV7-2 CASSSGLPGELFF TGTGCCAGCAGCTCGGGACTTCCCGGGGAGCTGTTTTTT
TRBJ2-5 NA NA TRBV3-1/TRBV3-2 CASSWGVHETQYF TGTGCCAGCAGCTGGGGAGTCCATGAGACCCAGTACTTC
TRBJ2-1 NA NA TRBV6-5 CASSFHRTRNNEQFF TGTGCCAGCAGTTTTCATCGGACTCGGAACAATGAGCAGTTCTTC
TRBJ1-4 NA TRBD1 TRBV18 CASSPDREGAKLFF TGTGCCAGCTCACCGGACAGGGAGGGTGCAAAACTGTTTTTT
TRBJ1-1 NA TRBD1 TRBV7-9 CASSLGGQLNTEAFF TGTGCCAGCAGCTTAGGGGGACAGCTGAACACTGAAGCTTTCTTT
TRBJ1-5 NA NA TRBV29-1 CSVESGGVGQPQHF TGCAGCGTTGAAAGCGGGGGGGTTGGTCAGCCCCAGCATTTT
TRBJ2-1 NA NA TRBV19 CASSPNPWGGNEQFF TGTGCCAGTAGTCCTAACCCCTGGGGAGGAAATGAGCAGTTCTTC
TRBJ1-2 few TRBD1 TRBV12-3/TRBV12-4 CASSLRGPYGYTF TGTGCCAGCAGTTTAAGGGGGCCCTATGGCTACACCTTC
TRBJ1-2 NA NA TRBV28 CASRLGAYGYTF TGTGCCAGCAGATTAGGGGCCTATGGCTACACCTTC
TRBJ2-5 few TRBD1 TRBV5-1 CASSQGQGKETQYF TGCGCCAGCAGCCAGGGACAGGGAAAAGAGACCCAGTACTTC
TRBJ1-2 NA TRBD1 TRBV28 CASSLPGQGFYGYTF TGTGCCAGCAGTTTGCCCGGACAGGGGTTCTATGGCTACACCTTC
TRBJ1-2 once TRBD1 TRBV3-1/TRBV3-2 CASSPRDRVYGYTF TGTGCCAGCAGCCCTCGGGACAGGGTCTATGGCTACACCTTC
TRBJ2-7 medium-sized NA TRBV5-6 CASSSFPDYFYEQYF TGTGCCAGCAGCTCCTTTCCGGACTATTTCTACGAGCAGTACTTC
TRBJ2-7 NA NA TRBV5-4 CASSLDSREGYEQYF TGTGCCAGCAGCCTGGACAGCCGAGAAGGCTACGAGCAGTACTTC
TRBJ2-1 few NA TRBV11-1 CASSYEKVEQFF TGTGCCAGCAGTTATGAGAAGGTTGAGCAGTTCTTC
TRBJ2-1 NA TRBD2 TRBV7-6 CASSSLGTSPYNEQFF TGTGCCAGCAGCTCCCTCGGGACTAGCCCCTACAATGAGCAGTTCTTC
TRBJ1-1 NA NA TRBV4-3 CASSQDRARTEAFF TGCGCCAGCAGCCAAGATCGTGCCAGGACTGAAGCTTTCTTT
TRBJ2-7 NA NA TRBV7-8 CASSLANVYEQYF TGTGCCAGCAGCTTAGCCAATGTCTACGAGCAGTACTTC
TRBJ1-6 NA NA TRBV27 CASSPDSRSSPLHF TGTGCCAGCAGTCCCGACAGTCGGAGTTCACCCCTCCACTTT
TRBJ1-1 NA NA TRBV6-2/TRBV6-3 CASSYSQGNTEAFF TGTGCCAGCAGTTACTCACAGGGGAACACTGAAGCTTTCTTT
TRBJ2-3 NA NA TRBV5-6 CASSPRTGADTQYF TGTGCCAGCAGCCCCAGGACGGGAGCGGATACGCAGTATTTT
TRBJ1-3 few NA TRBV19 CASIPLDSSGNTIYF TGTGCCAGTATTCCCCTCGACAGCTCTGGAAACACCATATATTTT
TRBJ1-2 NA TRBD1 TRBV9 CASSVDQTGTGGNYGYTF TGTGCCAGCAGCGTCGATCAAACCGGGACAGGGGGCAACTATGGCTACACCTTC
TRBJ1-5 NA NA TRBV10-3 CAISPFQGDQPQHF TGTGCCATCAGTCCCTTTCAGGGAGATCAGCCCCAGCATTTT
TRBJ2-7 NA TRBD1 TRBV6-1 CASSEGTGFHEQYF TGTGCCAGCAGTGAAGGGACAGGGTTTCACGAGCAGTACTTC
TRBJ1-4 NA NA TRBV5-1 CASKGVDEKLFF TGCGCCAGTAAAGGGGTCGATGAAAAACTGTTTTTT
TRBJ1-4 NA NA TRBV20-1 CSASSQGRNEKLFF TGCAGTGCTAGTTCCCAGGGGAGAAATGAAAAACTGTTTTTT
TRBJ2-7 few NA TRBV15 CATSRGGSTNEQYF TGTGCCACCAGCAGAGGAGGGAGTACCAACGAGCAGTACTTC
TRBJ2-2 once TRBD1 TRBV5-1 CASSLTGGAATNTGELFF TGCGCCAGCAGCTTGACAGGGGGCGCCGCTACGAACACCGGGGAGCTGTTTTTT
TRBJ2-7 NA NA TRBV28 CASSPPNSGYEQYF TGTGCCAGCAGTCCCCCGAATAGCGGCTACGAGCAGTACTTC
TRBJ2-2 NA NA TRBV9 CASSVVSGELFF TGTGCCAGCAGCGTAGTGAGCGGGGAGCTGTTTTTT
TRBJ1-5 NA TRBD1 TRBV7-6 CASSPGQGLNNQPQHF TGTGCCAGCAGCCCTGGACAGGGACTAAACAATCAGCCCCAGCATTTT
TRBJ2-1 NA TRBD1 TRBV11-3 CASSSRQGTDEQFF TGTGCCAGCAGCTCGCGACAGGGGACCGATGAGCAGTTCTTC
TRBJ1-1 once NA TRBV19 CASSPTGITEAFF TGTGCCAGTAGTCCCACAGGGATCACTGAAGCTTTCTTT
TRBJ2-1 NA NA TRBV11-2 CASRSVPRNEQFF TGTGCCAGCAGATCGGTCCCCCGAAATGAGCAGTTCTTC
TRBJ2-3 NA TRBD2 TRBV24-1 CATSVTSGGTDTQYF TGTGCCACCAGTGTGACTAGCGGGGGCACAGATACGCAGTATTTT
TRBJ2-7 NA TRBD2 TRBV28 CASRRTSGRMYEQYF TGTGCCAGCAGGCGGACTAGCGGGAGAATGTACGAGCAGTACTTC
TRBJ2-5 NA NA TRBV3-1/TRBV3-2 CASSQGGSRQETQYF TGTGCCAGCAGCCAAGGGGGATCTCGCCAAGAGACCCAGTACTTC
TRBJ2-3 once NA TRBV7-9 CASSWGLGTDTQYF TGTGCCAGCAGCTGGGGGTTGGGAACAGATACGCAGTATTTT
TRBJ1-2 NA TRBD1 TRBV3-1/TRBV3-2 CASSQDRVAYGYTF TGTGCCAGCAGCCAGGACAGGGTTGCCTATGGCTACACCTTC
TRBJ1-1 NA NA TRBV9 CASSPRSYYGTGGGNTEAFF TGTGCCAGCAGCCCCCGTAGTTACTATGGGACGGGGGGTGGGAACACTGAAGCTTTCTTT
TRBJ2-3 once NA TRBV25-1 CASSAPEGVDTQYF TGTGCCAGCAGTGCTCCCGAGGGGGTAGATACGCAGTATTTT